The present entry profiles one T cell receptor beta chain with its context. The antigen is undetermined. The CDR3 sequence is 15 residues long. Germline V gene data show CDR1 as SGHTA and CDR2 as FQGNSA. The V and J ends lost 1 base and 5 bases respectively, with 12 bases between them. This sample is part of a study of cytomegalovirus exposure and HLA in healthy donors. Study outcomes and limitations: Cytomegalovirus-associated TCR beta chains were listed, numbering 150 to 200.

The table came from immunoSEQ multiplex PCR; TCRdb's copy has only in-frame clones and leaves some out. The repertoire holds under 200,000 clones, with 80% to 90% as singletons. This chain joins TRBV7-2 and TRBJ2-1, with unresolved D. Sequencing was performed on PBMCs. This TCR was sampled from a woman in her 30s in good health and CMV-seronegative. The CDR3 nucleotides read TGTGCCAGCAGCTTAGAAGGTCTGGGGAACAATGAGCAGTTCTTC. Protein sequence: CASSLEGLGNNEQFF.